Below, 9 T cell receptor beta chains from the same sample are listed, as sequenced in a study of T cell changes during pregnancy in multiple sclerosis (dated by TCRdb to between 2018 and 2020). Library preparation was by the immunoSEQ multiplex PCR assay. TCRdb provides this immuneACCESS table in a form limited to in-frame rearrangements. Some clones are lacking; in checked studies, under half of them reflect an unresolved V gene, and why the rest are absent is not known. The sample table holds approximately 100,000 clones, of which less than 95% were seen once. Approximately 1.6% of the sample is taken by the ten largest. The source was peripheral blood, collected after pregnancy. Receptor source: a female donor with multiple sclerosis, enrolled in a pregnancy study.

The genes are TRBV7-9 and TRBJ2-5; TRBD1 matches at 7 bases. Germline trimming cut 4 bases from V and 5 bases from J; bases unmatched to any gene: 7. The CDR3 extends over 14 amino acids. Germline-derived CDR1 and CDR2 are SEHNR and FQNEAQ (reference sequence). This chain's CDR3 is CASSSPTGPETQYF. The CDR3 nucleotides read TGTGCCAGCAGCTCCCCGACAGGGCCTGAGACCCAGTACTTC. The full variable domain, in which reference TRBV7-9 and TRBJ2-5 provide the parts outside the CDR3, is DTGVSQNPRHKITKRGQNVTFRCDPISEHNRLYWYRQTLGQGPEFLTYFQNEAQLEKSRLLSDRFSAERPKGSFSTLEIQRTEQGDSAMYLCASSSPTGPETQYFGPGTRLLVL.

V gene TRBV10-3 combines with J gene TRBJ2-6; 9 nucleotides match TRBD1. With 3 bases clipped from V and 3 bases from J, the junction kept 9 bases outside the gene matches. The CDR3 consists of 18 residues. CDR1 ENHRY and CDR2 SYGVKD come from the germline V gene. CDR3 amino acids: CAISDRDRDGVGANVLTF. CDR3 bases: TGTGCCATCAGTGACAGGGACAGGGATGGAGTTGGGGCCAACGTCCTGACTTTC.

The gene calls are TRBV5-1 and TRBJ1-4; D is uncertain. The CDR3 is made up of 14 amino acids. Trimming pared 6 bases from V and 4 bases from J, leaving 13 bases between. Germline CDR1 SGHRS, CDR2 YFSETQ. The CDR3 DNA follows: TGCGCCAGCACCCTCGACATAGGTAATGAAAAACTGTTTTTT. This translates into CASTLDIGNEKLFF.

In its sample, this clone was seen a few times. V and J are TRBV28 and TRBJ1-3; no firm D call. Germline V gene lookup returns CDR1 MDHEN and CDR2 SYDVKM. The ends were cut back, 2 bases at V and 0 bases at J, with 8 bases in the middle. The CDR3 is 15 residues long. The CDR3 DNA is TGTGCCAGCAGTTTACCCTACTTCTCTGGAAACACCATATATTTT. Its translation: CASSLPYFSGNTIYF.

V usage is TRBV9 and J usage is TRBJ2-2; maybe TRBD2 (5 bases). Germline-derived CDR1 and CDR2 are SGDLS and YYNGEE. This CDR3 comprises 16 residues. The V gene lost 0 bases and the J gene lost 0 bases, with 9 bases spanning the gap. This CDR3 is CASSVEGGPNTGELFF. The CDR3 DNA follows: TGTGCCAGCAGCGTAGAAGGCGGGCCGAACACCGGGGAGCTGTTTTTT.

The rearrangement uses TRBV6-4 and TRBJ1-1, with D unresolved. Germline values: CDR1 MRHNA, CDR2 SNTAGT. V dropped 8 bases and J dropped 1 base, with 11 bases sitting between them. The length of the CDR3 is 13 residues. In DNA, the CDR3 is TGTGCCAGCTCAGCGGGCTGGAACACTGAAGCTTTCTTT. Its translation is CASSAGWNTEAFF.

V usage is TRBV28 and J usage is TRBJ2-1; tentative D call: TRBD2 (6 bases). Germline V CDR1 and CDR2: MDHEN, SYDVKM. The germline V and J ends were trimmed by 6 bases and 3 bases, with 18 bases remaining between them. The CDR3 covers 16 residues. This CDR3 is CASSSMGRRDYNEQFF. The CDR3 nucleotides read TGTGCCAGCAGCTCCATGGGACGGAGGGACTACAATGAGCAGTTCTTC.

This chain joins TRBV28 and TRBJ1-5, with D maybe TRBD1 (5 bases). The germline CDR1 and CDR2 sequences are MDHEN and SYDVKM. V was shortened by 0 bases and J by 4 bases, with 13 bases between the two germline ends. This CDR3 is 16 amino acids long. The CDR3 region has the DNA TGTGCCAGCAGTTTATGGTCCCAGGGTCGTAATCAGCCCCAGCATTTT. The encoded protein is CASSLWSQGRNQPQHF.

This sequence joins TRBV19 and TRBJ2-5, with 7 nucleotides matching TRBD2. There are 16 residues in the CDR3. Germline V gene data show CDR1 as LNHDA and CDR2 as SQIVND (reference sequence). J was trimmed by 4 bases and V by 3 bases; bases with no gene match: 11. DNA of the CDR3: TGTGCCAGTAGTATTAGCAGCGGGGCCCCGGGAGAGACCCAGTACTTC. Protein: CASSISSGAPGETQYF.